These 2 T cell receptor beta chains were all obtained from the same sample, sequenced in a study of shared clonotypes between healthy human individuals. Profiled with immunoSEQ multiplex PCR; TCRdb holds only in-frame clones, not every one. The sample lists about 1 million clones, about 76% occurring once. Sequencing was carried out using memory CD4+ T cells sorted from blood. Subset described: CD45RA-negative fraction. Receptors originate from a young man in good health.

This clone was seen a single time. The chain uses TRBV29-1 and TRBJ1-2; 8 bases agree with TRBD1. Germline values: CDR1 SQVTM, CDR2 ANQGSEA. This CDR3 region has 12 residues. The V and J ends lost 4 bases and 7 bases, in that order; junction bases with no gene match: 5. CDR3 bases: TGCAGCGTTGCAGGGGGCGAGCGTGGCTACACCTTC. Protein sequence: CSVAGGERGYTF.

CDR3 amino acids: CASSLNPSYEQYF. CDR3 nucleotide sequence: TGTGCCAGCAGCTTAAACCCCTCCTACGAGCAGTACTTC. The chain uses TRBV13 and TRBJ2-7; D unresolved. The CDR3 is 13 residues long. Germline CDR1 is PRHDT and CDR2 is FYEKMQ (reference sequence). V lost 2 bases, J lost 0 bases, and 5 bases lay in between.